This T cell receptor beta chain was sequenced for a study of control samples from healthy donors and cancer patients. V lost 3 bases to trimming and J lost 7 bases, with 10 bases between them. CDR1 MNHEY and CDR2 SMNVEV come from the germline V gene (reference sequence). CDR3 length: 14 amino acids. Generated by immunoSEQ multiplex PCR, the TCRdb table keeps only in-frame clones and is missing some. The sample shows some 190,000 clones, and approximately 2.2% sits with its ten largest clones. This sequence was found in a woman younger than 45 in good health. The specimen was blood. The rearrangement uses TRBV27 and TRBJ1-6; no clear D gene. The CDR3 DNA is TGTGCCAGCAGTTTCCGGGCCATCAATTCACCCCTCCACTTT. Translation: CASSFRAINSPLHF.